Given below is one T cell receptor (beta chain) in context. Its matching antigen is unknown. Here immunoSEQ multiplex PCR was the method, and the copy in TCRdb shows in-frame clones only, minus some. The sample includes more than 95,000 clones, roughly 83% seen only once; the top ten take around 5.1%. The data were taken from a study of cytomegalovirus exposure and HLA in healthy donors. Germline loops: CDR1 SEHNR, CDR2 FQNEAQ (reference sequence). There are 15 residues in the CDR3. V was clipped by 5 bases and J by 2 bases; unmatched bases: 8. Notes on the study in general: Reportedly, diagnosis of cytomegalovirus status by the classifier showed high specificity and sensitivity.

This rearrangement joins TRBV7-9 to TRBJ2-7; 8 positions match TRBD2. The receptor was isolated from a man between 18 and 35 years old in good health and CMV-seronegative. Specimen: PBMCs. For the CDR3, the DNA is TGTGCCAGCAGCGCTCCGGCAGCGGGAGCCTACGAGCAGTACTTC. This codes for CASSAPAAGAYEQYF.